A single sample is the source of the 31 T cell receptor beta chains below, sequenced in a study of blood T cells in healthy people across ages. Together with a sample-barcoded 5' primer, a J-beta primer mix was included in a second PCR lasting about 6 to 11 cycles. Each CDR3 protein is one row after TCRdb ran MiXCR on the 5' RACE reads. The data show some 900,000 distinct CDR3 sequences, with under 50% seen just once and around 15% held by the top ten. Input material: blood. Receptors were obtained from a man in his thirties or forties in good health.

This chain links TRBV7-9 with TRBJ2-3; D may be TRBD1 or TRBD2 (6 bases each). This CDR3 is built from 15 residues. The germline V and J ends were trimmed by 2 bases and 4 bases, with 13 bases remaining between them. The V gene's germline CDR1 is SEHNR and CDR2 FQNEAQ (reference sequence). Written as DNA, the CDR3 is TGTGCCAGCAGCTTACAATACGGGGGCCCAGATACGCAGTATTTT. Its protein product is CASSLQYGGPDTQYF.

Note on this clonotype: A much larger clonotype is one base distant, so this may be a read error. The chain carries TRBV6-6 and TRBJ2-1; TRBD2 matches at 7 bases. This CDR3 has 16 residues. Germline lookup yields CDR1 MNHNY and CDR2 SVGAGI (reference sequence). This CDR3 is CASSYRASGSYNGQFF. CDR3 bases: TGTGCCAGCAGTTACCGGGCTAGCGGTTCCTACAATGGGCAGTTCTTC.

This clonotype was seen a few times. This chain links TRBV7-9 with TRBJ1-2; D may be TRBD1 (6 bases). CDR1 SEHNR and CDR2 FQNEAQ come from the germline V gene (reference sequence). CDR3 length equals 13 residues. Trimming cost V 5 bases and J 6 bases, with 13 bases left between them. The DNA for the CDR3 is TGTGCCAGCAGCATCAGGGGTTTGAATGGCTACACCTTC. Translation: CASSIRGLNGYTF.

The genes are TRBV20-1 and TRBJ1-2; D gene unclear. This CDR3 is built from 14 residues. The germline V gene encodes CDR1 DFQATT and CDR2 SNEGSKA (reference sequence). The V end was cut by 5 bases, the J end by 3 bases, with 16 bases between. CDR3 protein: CSAPTPPRYYGYTF. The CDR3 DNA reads TGCAGTGCTCCAACTCCCCCGCGATACTATGGCTACACCTTC.

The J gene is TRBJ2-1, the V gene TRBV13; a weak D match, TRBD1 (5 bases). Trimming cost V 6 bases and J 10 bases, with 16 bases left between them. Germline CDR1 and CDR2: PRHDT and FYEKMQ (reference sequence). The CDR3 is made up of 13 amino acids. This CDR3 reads CASSHQGAYEQFF. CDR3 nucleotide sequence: TGTGCCAGCAGTCATCAAGGGGCATACGAGCAGTTCTTC.

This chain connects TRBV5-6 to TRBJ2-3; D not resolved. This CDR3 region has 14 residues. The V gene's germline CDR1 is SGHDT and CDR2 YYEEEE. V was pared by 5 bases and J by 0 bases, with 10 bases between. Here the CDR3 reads CASRLPGSTDTQYF. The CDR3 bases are TGTGCCAGCAGGCTCCCCGGGAGCACAGATACGCAGTATTTT.

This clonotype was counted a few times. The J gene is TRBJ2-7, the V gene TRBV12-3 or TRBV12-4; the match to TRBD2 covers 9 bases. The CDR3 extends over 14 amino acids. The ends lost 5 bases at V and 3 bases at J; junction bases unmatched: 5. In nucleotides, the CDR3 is TGTGCCAGCAGTCAGGGACTAGCTTACTACGAGCAGTACTTC. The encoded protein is CASSQGLAYYEQYF.

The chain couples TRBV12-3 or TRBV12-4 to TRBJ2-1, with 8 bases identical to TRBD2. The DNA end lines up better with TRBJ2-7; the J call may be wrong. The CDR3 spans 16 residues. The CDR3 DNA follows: TGTGCCAGCAGTTTTAGGAGCGGGGGCCAACACAATGAGCAGTACTTC. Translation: CASSFRSGGQHNEQYF.

This CDR3 is CASSPRTGEYTEAFF. The CDR3 DNA reads TGTGCCAGCAGCCCCCGGACAGGGGAATACACTGAAGCTTTCTTT. This chain uses TRBV9 with TRBJ1-1, with 9 bases matching TRBD1. Germline V CDR1 and CDR2: SGDLS, YYNGEE. The V segment lost 4 bases and the J segment 3 bases; nucleotides outside the gene matches: 7. The CDR3 covers 15 residues. Together with reference TRBV9 and TRBJ1-1, the CDR3 gives the full variable domain: DSGVTQTPKHLITATGQRVTLRCSPRSGDLSVYWYQQSLDQGLQFLIQYYNGEERAKGNILERFSAQQFPDLHSELNLSSLELGDSALYFCASSPRTGEYTEAFFGQGTRLTVV.

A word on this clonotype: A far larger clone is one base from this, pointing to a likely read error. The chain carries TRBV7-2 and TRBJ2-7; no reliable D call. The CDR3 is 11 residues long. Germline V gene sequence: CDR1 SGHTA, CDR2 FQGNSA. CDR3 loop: CVSSDSYEQYF. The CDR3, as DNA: TGTGTCAGCAGCGACTCCTACGAGCAGTACTTC.

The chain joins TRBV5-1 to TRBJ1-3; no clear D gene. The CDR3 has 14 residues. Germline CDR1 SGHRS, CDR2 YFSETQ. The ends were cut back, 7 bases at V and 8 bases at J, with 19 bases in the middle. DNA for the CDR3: TGCGCCAGCCTTTGGGCGGTTGTTGGGTACACCATATATTTT. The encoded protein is CASLWAVVGYTIYF. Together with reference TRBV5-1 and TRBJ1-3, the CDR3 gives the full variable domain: KAGVTQTPRYLIKTRGQQVTLSCSPISGHRSVSWYQQTPGQGLQFLFEYFSETQRNKGNFPGRFSGRQFSNSRSEMNVSTLELGDSALYLCASLWAVVGYTIYFGEGSWLTVV.

CDR3 in amino acids: CASSHTRGTSGGAETQYF. The CDR3 DNA reads TGTGCCAGCAGCCACACCCGAGGGACTAGCGGGGGGGCCGAGACCCAGTACTTC. The genes are TRBV11-2 and TRBJ2-4, with 16 positions matching TRBD2. Gene TRBJ2-5 matches the end of the DNA better, so the J call may be wrong. Germline V gives CDR1 SGHAT, CDR2 FQNNGV. The CDR3 runs to 18 residues.

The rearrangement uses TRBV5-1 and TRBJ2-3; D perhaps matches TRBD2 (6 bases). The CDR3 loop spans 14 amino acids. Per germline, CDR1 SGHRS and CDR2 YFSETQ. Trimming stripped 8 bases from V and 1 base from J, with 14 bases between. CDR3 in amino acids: CASLKWGGTDTQYF. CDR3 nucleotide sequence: TGCGCCAGTCTAAAGTGGGGGGGCACAGATACGCAGTATTTT.

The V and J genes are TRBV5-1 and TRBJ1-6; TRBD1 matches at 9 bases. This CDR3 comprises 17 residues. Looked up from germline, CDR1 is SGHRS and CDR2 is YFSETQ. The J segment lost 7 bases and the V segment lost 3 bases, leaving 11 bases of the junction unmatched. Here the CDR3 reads CASSYDPSGQGNSPLHF. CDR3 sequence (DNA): TGCGCCAGCAGCTACGATCCATCGGGACAGGGAAATTCACCCCTCCACTTT.

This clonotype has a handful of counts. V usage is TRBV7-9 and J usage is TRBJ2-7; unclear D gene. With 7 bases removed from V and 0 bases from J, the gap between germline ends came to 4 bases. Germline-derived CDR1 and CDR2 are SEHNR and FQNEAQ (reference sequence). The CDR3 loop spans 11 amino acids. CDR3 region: CASTRSYEQYF. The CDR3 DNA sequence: TGTGCCAGCACGCGCTCCTACGAGCAGTACTTC.

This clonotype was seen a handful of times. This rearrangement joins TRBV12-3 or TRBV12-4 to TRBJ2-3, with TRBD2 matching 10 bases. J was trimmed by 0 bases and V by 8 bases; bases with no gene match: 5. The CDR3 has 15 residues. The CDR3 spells CASGIAGGSTDTQYF. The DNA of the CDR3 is TGTGCCAGCGGGATAGCGGGGGGAAGCACAGATACGCAGTATTTT.

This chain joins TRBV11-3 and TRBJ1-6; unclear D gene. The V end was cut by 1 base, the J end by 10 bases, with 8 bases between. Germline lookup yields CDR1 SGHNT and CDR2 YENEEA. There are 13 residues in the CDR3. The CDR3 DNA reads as TGTGCCAGCAGCTTAGGGGCGGCCTCACCCCTCCACTTT. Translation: CASSLGAASPLHF.

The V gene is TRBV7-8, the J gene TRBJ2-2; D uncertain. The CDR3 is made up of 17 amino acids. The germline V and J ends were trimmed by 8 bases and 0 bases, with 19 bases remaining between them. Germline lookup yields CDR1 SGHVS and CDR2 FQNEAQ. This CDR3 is CASGPNYGIANTGELFF. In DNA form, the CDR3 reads TGTGCCAGCGGTCCCAACTACGGCATTGCGAACACCGGGGAGCTGTTTTTT.

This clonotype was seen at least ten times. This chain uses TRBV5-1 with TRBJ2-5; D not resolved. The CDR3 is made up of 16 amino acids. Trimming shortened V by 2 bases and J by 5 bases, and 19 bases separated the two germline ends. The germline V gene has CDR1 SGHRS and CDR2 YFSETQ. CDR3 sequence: CASSFSSQMSVETQYF. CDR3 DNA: TGCGCCAGCAGCTTTTCCTCACAGATGAGTGTGGAGACCCAGTACTTC.

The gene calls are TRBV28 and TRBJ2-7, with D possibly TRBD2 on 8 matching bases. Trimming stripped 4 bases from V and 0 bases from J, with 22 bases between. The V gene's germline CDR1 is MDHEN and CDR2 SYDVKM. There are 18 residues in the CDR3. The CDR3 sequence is CASSSHGSGDRVSYEQYF. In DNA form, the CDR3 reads TGTGCCAGCAGTTCCCATGGTAGCGGGGACAGAGTCTCCTACGAGCAGTACTTC.

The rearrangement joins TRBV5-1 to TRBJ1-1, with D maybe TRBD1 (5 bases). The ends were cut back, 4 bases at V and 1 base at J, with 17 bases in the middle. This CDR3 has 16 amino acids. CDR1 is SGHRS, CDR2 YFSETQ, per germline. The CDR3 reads CASSLRQTSPNTEAFF. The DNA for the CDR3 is TGCGCCAGCAGCCTTCGACAGACGTCCCCGAACACTGAAGCTTTCTTT.

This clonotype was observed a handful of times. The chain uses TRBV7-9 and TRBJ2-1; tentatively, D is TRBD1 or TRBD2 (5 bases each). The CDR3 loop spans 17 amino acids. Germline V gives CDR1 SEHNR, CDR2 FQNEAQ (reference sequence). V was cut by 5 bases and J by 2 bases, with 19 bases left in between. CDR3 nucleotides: TGTGCCAGCAGCCTCGCTTCGGGGCCCTCCGCCTACAATGAGCAGTTCTTC. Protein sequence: CASSLASGPSAYNEQFF.

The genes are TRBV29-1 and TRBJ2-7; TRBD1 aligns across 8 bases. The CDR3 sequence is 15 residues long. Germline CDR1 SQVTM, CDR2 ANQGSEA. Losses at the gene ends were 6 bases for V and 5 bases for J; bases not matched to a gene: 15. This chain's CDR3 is CSVGQGVDFWNEQYF. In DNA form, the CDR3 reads TGCAGCGTCGGACAGGGCGTTGACTTTTGGAACGAGCAGTACTTC.

The CDR3 sequence: CASSKGGGQNEQFF. CDR3 bases: TGCGCCAGCAGTAAGGGGGGAGGGCAGAATGAGCAGTTCTTC. The rearrangement links TRBV5-1 to TRBJ2-1; D perhaps matches TRBD2 (7 bases). V was trimmed by 5 bases and J by 7 bases, leaving 16 bases between them. This CDR3 is built from 14 residues. Germline V gene sequence: CDR1 SGHRS, CDR2 YFSETQ.

CDR3 nucleotides: TGTGCCAGCACCTTACGTCGGGTTCGAGAGACCCAGTACTTC. Its translation: CASTLRRVRETQYF. This chain connects TRBV28 to TRBJ2-5; D ambiguous. The CDR3 is made up of 14 amino acids. Deletions cut 7 bases from V and 4 bases from J, with 16 bases between. The germline gives CDR1 MDHEN, CDR2 SYDVKM.

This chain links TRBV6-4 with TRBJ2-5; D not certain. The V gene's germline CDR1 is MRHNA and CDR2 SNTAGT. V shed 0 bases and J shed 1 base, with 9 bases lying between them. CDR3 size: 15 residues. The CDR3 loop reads CASSDSGNSQETQYF. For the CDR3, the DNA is TGTGCCAGCAGTGACTCGGGGAACAGCCAAGAGACCCAGTACTTC.

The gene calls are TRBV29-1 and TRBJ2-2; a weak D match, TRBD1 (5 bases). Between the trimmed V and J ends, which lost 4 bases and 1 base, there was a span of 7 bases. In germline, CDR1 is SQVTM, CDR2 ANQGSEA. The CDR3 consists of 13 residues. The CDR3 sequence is CSVVGQNTGELFF. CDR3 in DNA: TGCAGCGTTGTCGGACAGAACACCGGGGAGCTGTTTTTT.

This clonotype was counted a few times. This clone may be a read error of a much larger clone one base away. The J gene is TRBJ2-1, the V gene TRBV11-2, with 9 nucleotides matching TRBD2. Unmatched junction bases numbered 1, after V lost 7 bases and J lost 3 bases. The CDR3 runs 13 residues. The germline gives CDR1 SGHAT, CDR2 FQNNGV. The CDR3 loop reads CASNSGGYNEQFF. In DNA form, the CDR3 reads TGTGCCAGCAATAGCGGGGGCTACAATGAGCAGTTCTTC.

The CDR3 sequence: CASTRLAGMYNEQFF. CDR3 nucleotide sequence: TGTGCCAGCACCCGACTAGCGGGGATGTACAATGAGCAGTTCTTC. The chain uses TRBV11-2 and TRBJ2-1; the match to TRBD2 covers 11 bases. The ends lost 7 bases at V and 4 bases at J; junction bases unmatched: 6. There are 15 residues in the CDR3. CDR1 SGHAT and CDR2 FQNNGV come from the germline V gene.

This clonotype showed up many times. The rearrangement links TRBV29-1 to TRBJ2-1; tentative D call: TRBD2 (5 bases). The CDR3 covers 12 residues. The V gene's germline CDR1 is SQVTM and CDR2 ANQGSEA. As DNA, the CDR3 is TGCATCGGGGTCGGAGCCTACAATGAGCAGTTCTTC. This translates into CIGVGAYNEQFF.

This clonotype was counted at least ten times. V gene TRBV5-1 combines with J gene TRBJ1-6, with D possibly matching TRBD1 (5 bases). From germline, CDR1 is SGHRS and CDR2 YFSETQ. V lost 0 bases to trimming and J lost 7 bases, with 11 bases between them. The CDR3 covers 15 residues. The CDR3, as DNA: TGCGCCAGCAGCTTGGAGGCCAGGGAGAATTCACCCCTCCACTTT. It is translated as CASSLEARENSPLHF.